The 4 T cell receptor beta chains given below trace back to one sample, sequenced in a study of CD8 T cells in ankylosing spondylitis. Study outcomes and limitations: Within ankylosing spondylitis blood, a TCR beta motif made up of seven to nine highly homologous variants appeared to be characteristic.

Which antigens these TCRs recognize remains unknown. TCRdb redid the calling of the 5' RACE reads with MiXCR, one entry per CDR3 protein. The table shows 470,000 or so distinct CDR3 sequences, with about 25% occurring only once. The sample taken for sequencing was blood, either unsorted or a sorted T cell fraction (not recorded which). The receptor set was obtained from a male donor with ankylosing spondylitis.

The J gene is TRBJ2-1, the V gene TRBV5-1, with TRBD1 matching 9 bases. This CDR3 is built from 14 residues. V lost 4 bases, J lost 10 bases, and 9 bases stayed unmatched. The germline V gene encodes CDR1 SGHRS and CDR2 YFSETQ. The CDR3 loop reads CASSQGQGLGEQFF. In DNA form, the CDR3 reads TGCGCCAGCAGCCAGGGACAGGGATTGGGGGAGCAGTTCTTC.

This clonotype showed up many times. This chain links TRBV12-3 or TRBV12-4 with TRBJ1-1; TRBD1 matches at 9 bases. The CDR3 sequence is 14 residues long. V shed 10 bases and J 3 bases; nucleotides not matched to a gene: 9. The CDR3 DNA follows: TGTGCCACCGGGACAGGGTCGGGGGACACTGAAGCTTTCTTT. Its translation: CATGTGSGDTEAFF.

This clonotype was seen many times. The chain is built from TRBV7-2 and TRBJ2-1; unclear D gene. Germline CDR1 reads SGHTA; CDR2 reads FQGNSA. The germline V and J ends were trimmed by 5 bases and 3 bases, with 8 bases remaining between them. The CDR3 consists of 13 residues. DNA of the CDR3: TGTGCCAGCAGCGTAGATCTCTACAATGAGCAGTTCTTC. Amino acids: CASSVDLYNEQFF.

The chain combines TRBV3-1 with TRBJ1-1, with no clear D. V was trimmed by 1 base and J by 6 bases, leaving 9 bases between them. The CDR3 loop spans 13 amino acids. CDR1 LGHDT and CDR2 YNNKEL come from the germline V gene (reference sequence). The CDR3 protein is CASSQVQVAEAFF. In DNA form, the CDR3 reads TGTGCCAGCAGCCAAGTTCAAGTAGCTGAAGCTTTCTTT.